The next 17 T cell receptor beta chains were all read from a single sample in a study of blood T cell repertoires in COVID-19. The repertoire was sequenced with immunoSEQ multiplex PCR; TCRdb's copy has only in-frame clones and lacks some. The table shows roughly 250,000 clones, with around 85% occurring only once. Sequencing was done on a sample of PBMCs or T cells enriched from blood (not recorded which). Receptors originate from a woman aged 40 to 50 with acute COVID-19.

The chain couples TRBV6-1 to TRBJ2-7, with unresolved D. With 3 bases removed from V and 0 bases from J, the gap between germline ends came to 6 bases. Looked up from germline, CDR1 is MNHNS and CDR2 is SASEGT. The CDR3 sequence is 13 residues long. The CDR3 region is CASSEASSYEQYF. The DNA for the CDR3 is TGTGCCAGCAGTGAGGCCAGCTCCTACGAGCAGTACTTC.

This clone was recorded only once. The chain recombines TRBV9 with TRBJ2-3; 7 bases match TRBD2. Trimming cost V 0 bases and J 3 bases; bases outside gene matches: 1. Germline V lookup: CDR1 SGDLS, CDR2 YYNGEE. The CDR3 spans 14 residues. In nucleotides, the CDR3 is TGTGCCAGCAGCGTAGGACTAGCAACAGATACGCAGTATTTT. It is translated as CASSVGLATDTQYF.

The rearrangement joins TRBV7-8 to TRBJ1-5; 9 bases fit TRBD1. CDR1 and CDR2 (germline): SGHVS, FQNEAQ. V lost 5 bases to trimming and J lost 3 bases; unmatched junction nucleotides: 11. The CDR3 has 17 residues. DNA of the CDR3: TGTGCCAGCAGCGAACGGACAGGGGCCCTCCTCAATCAGCCCCAGCATTTT. It specifies CASSERTGALLNQPQHF. The full variable domain, with the rest looked up from reference TRBV7-8 and TRBJ1-5, is GAGVSQSPRYKVAKRGQDVALRCDPISGHVSLFWYQQALGQGPEFLTYFQNEAQLDKSGLPSDRFFAERPEGSVSTLKIQRTQQEDSAVYLCASSERTGALLNQPQHFGDGTRLSIL.

The rearrangement links TRBV7-8 to TRBJ1-1; D is ambiguous. The ends were cut back, 8 bases at V and 4 bases at J, with 14 bases in the middle. CDR3 length: 13 amino acids. CDR1 and CDR2 from the germline V gene are SGHVS and FQNEAQ. This CDR3 reads CASQTGRATEAFF. The CDR3 DNA sequence: TGTGCCAGCCAAACCGGGAGAGCCACTGAAGCTTTCTTT. Using reference TRBV7-8 and TRBJ1-1 for the parts outside the CDR3, the full variable domain is GAGVSQSPRYKVAKRGQDVALRCDPISGHVSLFWYQQALGQGPEFLTYFQNEAQLDKSGLPSDRFFAERPEGSVSTLKIQRTQQEDSAVYLCASQTGRATEAFFGQGTRLTVV.

The chain is built from TRBV5-1 and TRBJ2-1; TRBD2 might be the D (6 bases). The length of the CDR3 is 14 residues. CDR1 and CDR2 from the germline V gene are SGHRS and YFSETQ. Trimming cost V 1 base and J 10 bases, with 15 bases left between them. CDR3 in amino acids: CASSLTGDPREQFF. The CDR3 DNA reads as TGCGCCAGCAGCTTGACGGGAGACCCGAGGGAGCAGTTCTTC.

The chain is built from TRBV28 and TRBJ2-7, with TRBD2 matching 10 bases. In germline, CDR1 is MDHEN, CDR2 SYDVKM. Trimming took 4 bases from V and 2 from J; bases not matched to a gene: 2. CDR3 length equals 14 residues. The DNA for the CDR3 is TGTGCCAGCAGTTCTAGCGGGAGCGCCTACGAGCAGTACTTC. Translated: CASSSSGSAYEQYF.

The chain uses TRBV20-1 and TRBJ1-6, with 7 positions matching TRBD1. The CDR3 is 15 residues long. In germline, CDR1 is DFQATT, CDR2 SNEGSKA (reference sequence). The J segment lost 10 bases and the V segment lost 3 bases, leaving 12 bases of the junction unmatched. In DNA, the CDR3 is TGCAGTGCTAGTTTCCCAGGGGGTTTAAGCTCACCCCTCCACTTT. Its protein product is CSASFPGGLSSPLHF.

In the case of this clone: This sample also contains other DNA sequences that code for the same CDR3. The V gene is TRBV5-1, the J gene TRBJ2-2; 7 nucleotides line up with TRBD1. The CDR3 contains 15 residues. The V gene's germline CDR1 is SGHRS and CDR2 YFSETQ. V gave up 0 bases and J gave up 5 bases; unmatched junction bases: 4. The CDR3 region has the DNA TGCGCCAGCAGCTTGGGAGACAGGGCAACCGGGGAGCTGTTTTTT. Amino acids: CASSLGDRATGELFF.

The chain couples TRBV7-9 to TRBJ1-6; TRBD1 matches at 7 bases. This CDR3 comprises 15 residues. With V trimmed by 1 base and J by 9 bases, 6 bases remained unmatched. CDR1 and CDR2 (germline): SEHNR, FQNEAQ (reference sequence). CDR3 DNA: TGTGCCAGCAGCTTAGGACAGGGACGCTTTTCACCCCTCCACTTT. Protein sequence: CASSLGQGRFSPLHF.

CDR3 DNA: TGTGCCAGCAGCCAAGTCGTGGCGAGGGAGGGCTGGGGCACCGGGGAGCTGTTTTTT. Its protein product is CASSQVVAREGWGTGELFF. V is TRBV3-1 (or the pseudogene TRBV3-2) and J is TRBJ2-2; 7 positions agree with TRBD2. Germline V gene data show CDR1 as LGHDT and CDR2 as YNNKEL (reference sequence). The CDR3 length is 19 residues. J gave up 4 bases and V 1 base, and 15 bases lay outside the gene matches.

V gene TRBV5-1 combines with J gene TRBJ1-4; 9 bases fit TRBD1. V trimming: 1 base; J trimming: 7 bases; junction bases outside the gene matches: 5. Per the germline V gene, CDR1 is SGHRS and CDR2 is YFSETQ. CDR3 length equals 15 residues. CDR3 in DNA: TGCGCCAGCAGCTTGCTTTTGGGACAGGGTGAAAAACTGTTTTTT. It is translated as CASSLLLGQGEKLFF.

The chain combines TRBV6-2 or TRBV6-3 with TRBJ2-5; 14 nucleotides agree with TRBD2. Germline lookup yields CDR1 MNHEY and CDR2 SVGEGT. V shed 6 bases and J 5 bases; nucleotides not matched to a gene: 11. The CDR3 covers 17 residues. CDR3 sequence (DNA): TGTGCCAGCAGCTGGGGACTAGCGGGAGCGGGTACCGAGACCCAGTACTTC. Protein sequence: CASSWGLAGAGTETQYF.

This chain uses TRBV13 with TRBJ1-5; maybe TRBD1 (6 bases). V was clipped by 0 bases and J by 11 bases, with 8 bases between them. Looked up from germline, CDR1 is PRHDT and CDR2 is FYEKMQ (reference sequence). There are 12 residues in the CDR3. CDR3 in amino acids: CASSLGAGAQHF. The DNA of the CDR3 is TGTGCCAGCAGCTTAGGAGCAGGGGCCCAGCATTTT.

The V call is TRBV11-3, the J call TRBJ2-7, with D possibly TRBD2 on 5 matching bases. CDR3 length equals 14 residues. CDR1 is SGHNT and CDR2 is YENEEA in the germline V gene. Between the trimmed V and J ends, which lost 8 bases and 5 bases, there was a span of 19 bases. CDR3: CASAKLRAGNEQYF. The DNA for the CDR3 is TGTGCCAGCGCCAAATTGAGGGCCGGGAACGAGCAGTACTTC.

The J gene is TRBJ1-2, the V gene TRBV28; 12 nucleotides align to TRBD1. V trimming: 5 bases; J trimming: 6 bases; junction bases outside the gene matches: 7. CDR3 length: 15 amino acids. Germline V gene data show CDR1 as MDHEN and CDR2 as SYDVKM. CDR3 nucleotides: TGTGCCAGCAGTCCGCCGCGGGACAGGGGGCATGGCTACACCTTC. Residues: CASSPPRDRGHGYTF.

The J gene is TRBJ1-2, the V gene TRBV2; D might be TRBD1 (6 bases). This CDR3 region has 14 residues. Trimming took 5 bases from V and 4 from J, leaving 14 bases between them. CDR1 is SNHLY and CDR2 is FYNNEI in the germline V gene. CDR3 sequence: CASSQDSGPYGYTF. The CDR3 nucleotides are TGTGCCAGCAGTCAGGACAGTGGTCCCTATGGCTACACCTTC.

The sample holds one count of this clone. The chain recombines TRBV9 with TRBJ1-4; 10 bases are a match to TRBD1. The trim removed 4 bases at V and 6 bases at J, leaving 6 bases unmatched. This CDR3 comprises 15 residues. CDR1 and CDR2 (germline): SGDLS, YYNGEE. The CDR3 sequence: CASSPSGTGDEKLFF. CDR3 DNA: TGTGCCAGCAGCCCCTCCGGGACAGGGGATGAAAAACTGTTTTTT.